This T cell receptor (beta chain) was found in a study of blood T cell repertoires in COVID-19. About the research overall: PBMCs, B-cell-depleted T cells, or T cells were the source of the cDNA or gDNA that made up the material.

Per the original data handling: Reference gene primer amplification in the assay estimated nucleated cell counts. Data came from immunoSEQ multiplex PCR; TCRdb stores just in-frame clones and leaves some out. V and J calls and clone size are as listed in that table; D and trimming were resolved from the DNA. Of about 170,000 clones listed, over 60% were seen once; the top ten hold about 7.8%. The CDR3 extends over 13 amino acids. CDR1 is MNHEY and CDR2 is SVGEGT in the germline V gene. V was clipped by 6 bases and J by 4 bases, with 13 bases between them. The source material was peripheral blood. The V and J genes are TRBV6-2 or TRBV6-3 and TRBJ2-7; D is uncertain. The source is a man aged 55 to 69 with acute or convalescent COVID-19. This chain's CDR3 is CASSQVGWYEQYF. The CDR3 nucleotides read TGTGCCAGCAGCCAGGTCGGGTGGTACGAGCAGTACTTC.